The 5 T cell receptor beta chains below all came from one sample that was sequenced in a study of T-cell reconstitution after alpha-beta-depleted transplantation in children. TCRbeta library preparation incorporated unique molecular identifiers. MiXCR was run by TCRdb on the PCR reads, yielding one entry per CDR3 protein. Of about 230,000 distinct CDR3 sequences listed, more than 7.5% are singletons. This specimen was PBMCs from the stem cell graft donor, taken from the stem cell graft. The receptors come from a human donor who donated a stem cell graft to a child with SCID.

This clonotype has a count of ten or more. The CDR3 spells CASSPGGGDTEAFF. In nucleotides, the CDR3 is TGTGCCAGCTCCCCTGGGGGGGGCGACACTGAAGCTTTCTTT. The chain combines TRBV18 with TRBJ1-1; the D gene is possibly TRBD1 (6 bases). V shed 6 bases and J shed 3 bases, with 14 bases lying between them. Per germline, CDR1 KGHSH and CDR2 LQKENI. This CDR3 comprises 14 residues.

This clonotype was observed many times. The rearrangement uses TRBV12-3 or TRBV12-4 and TRBJ1-1; D may be TRBD1 (5 bases). Trimming removed 3 bases at V and 11 bases at J, with 10 bases between. This CDR3 region has 11 residues. CDR3 DNA sequence: TGTGCCAGCAGTTTCAGGGTAAACGCTTTCTTT. Protein product: CASSFRVNAFF.

The table lists this clonotype with many counts. The gene calls are TRBV3-1 and TRBJ1-2; 9 nucleotides match TRBD1. CDR3 length: 15 amino acids. V lost 7 bases to trimming and J lost 0 bases; unmatched junction nucleotides: 6. Per the germline V gene, CDR1 is LGHDT and CDR2 is YNNKEL (reference sequence). The CDR3 reads CASTLGTGPNYGYTF. The CDR3 DNA is TGTGCCAGCACCTTAGGGACAGGGCCTAACTATGGCTACACCTTC.

This clonotype was picked up many times. CDR3 amino acids: CASSLAAGTGGSHTEAFF. As DNA, the CDR3 is TGTGCCAGCAGCTTAGCGGCCGGGACAGGGGGCTCCCACACTGAAGCTTTCTTT. The V and J genes are TRBV11-1 and TRBJ1-1, with TRBD1 matching 12 bases. In germline, CDR1 is SGHAT, CDR2 FQDESV (reference sequence). This CDR3 is built from 18 residues. The ends lost 0 bases at V and 3 bases at J; junction bases unmatched: 8.

This clonotype appeared many times. The chain links TRBV20-1 to TRBJ2-1; D is perhaps TRBD1 (5 bases). Trimming pared 6 bases from V and 7 bases from J, leaving 19 bases between. Germline CDR1 is DFQATT and CDR2 is SNEGSKA (reference sequence). The CDR3 covers 14 residues. The CDR3 protein is CSAQLAPRGNEQFF. The CDR3 nucleotides are TGCAGTGCCCAGTTAGCTCCAAGGGGTAATGAGCAGTTCTTC.